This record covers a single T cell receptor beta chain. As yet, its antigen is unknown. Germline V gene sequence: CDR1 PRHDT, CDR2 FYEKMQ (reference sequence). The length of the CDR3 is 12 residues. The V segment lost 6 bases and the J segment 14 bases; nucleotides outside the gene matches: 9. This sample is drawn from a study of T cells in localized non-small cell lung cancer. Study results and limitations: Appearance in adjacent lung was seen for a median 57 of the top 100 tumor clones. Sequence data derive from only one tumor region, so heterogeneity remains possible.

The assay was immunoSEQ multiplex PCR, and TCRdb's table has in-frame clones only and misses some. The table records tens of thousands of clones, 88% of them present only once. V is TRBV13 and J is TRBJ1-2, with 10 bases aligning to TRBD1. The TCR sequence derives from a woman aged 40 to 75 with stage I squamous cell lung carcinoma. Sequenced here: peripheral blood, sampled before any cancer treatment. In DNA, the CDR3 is TGTGCCAGCAGACGAGACAGGGGGCCCTCGACCTTC. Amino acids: CASRRDRGPSTF. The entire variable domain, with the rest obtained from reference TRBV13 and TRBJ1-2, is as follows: AAGVIQSPRHLIKEKRETATLKCYPIPRHDTVYWYQQGPGQDPQFLISFYEKMQSDKGSIPDRFSAQQFSDYHSELNMSSLELGDSALYFCASRRDRGPSTFGSGTRLTVV.